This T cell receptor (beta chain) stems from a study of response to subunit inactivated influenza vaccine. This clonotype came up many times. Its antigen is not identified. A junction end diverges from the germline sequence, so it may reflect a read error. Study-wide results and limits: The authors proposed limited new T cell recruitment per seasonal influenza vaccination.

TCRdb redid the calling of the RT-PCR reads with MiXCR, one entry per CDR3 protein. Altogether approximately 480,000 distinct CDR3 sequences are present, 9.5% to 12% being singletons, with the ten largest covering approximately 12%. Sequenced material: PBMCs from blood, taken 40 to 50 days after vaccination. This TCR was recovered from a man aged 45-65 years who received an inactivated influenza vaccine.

CDR3 nucleotides: TGTGCCAGCAGCGAATTAGCCAGAAACATTCAGTACTTC. Protein product: CASSELARNIQYF. The rearrangement uses TRBV6-1 and TRBJ2-4; D is unclear. The CDR3 totals 13 residues. Germline loops: CDR1 MNHNS, CDR2 SASEGT.